These 12 T cell receptor beta chains were all obtained from the same sample, sequenced in a study of vaccination effects on CD4 cells after COVID-19. No antigen has been assigned to these receptors. The assay was immunoSEQ multiplex PCR, and TCRdb's table has in-frame clones only and misses some. Of about 40,000 clones listed, about two thirds are singletons. Cells that had been cultured for less than 13 days were the source of isolated CD4+ T cells. Participants each got two BNT162b2 or mRNA-1273 vaccine doses. Source: CD4+ T cells from PBMCs cultured without peptide, taken after COVID-19 vaccination. The receptors come from a human donor who received a COVID-19 vaccine.

The V and J genes are TRBV11-3 and TRBJ1-1; D ambiguous. Germline values: CDR1 SGHNT, CDR2 YENEEA. V was clipped by 5 bases and J by 4 bases, with 20 bases between them. CDR3 length equals 16 residues. The CDR3 DNA reads TGTGCCAGCAGCCCCGGAATTGGCCTTGGGAGCACTGAAGCTTTCTTT. It is translated as CASSPGIGLGSTEAFF.

J is TRBJ1-6 and V is TRBV15; no reliable D call. V lost 1 base and J 7 bases, leaving 8 bases between the germline ends. Looked up from germline, CDR1 is LNHNV and CDR2 is YYDKDF (reference sequence). The CDR3 loop spans 14 amino acids. The CDR3 here is CATSRVTTNSPLHF. The CDR3 coding sequence is TGTGCCACCAGCAGAGTCACGACCAATTCACCCCTCCACTTT.

CDR3 in amino acids: CASGLGDSDTGELFF. DNA of the CDR3: TGTGCTAGTGGTTTAGGGGACAGTGACACCGGGGAGCTGTTTTTT. V is TRBV12-5 and J is TRBJ2-2, with 7 bases lining up with TRBD1. CDR3 length equals 15 residues. Germline CDR1 reads LGHNT; CDR2 reads FRNRAP. With 3 bases clipped from V and 3 bases from J, the junction kept 4 bases outside the gene matches.

In this sample, this clone turned up a few times. CDR3 sequence (DNA): TGTGCCAGCAGCCAAGGGATCACCGGGGAGCTGTTTTTT. It yields the protein CASSQGITGELFF. The chain is built from TRBV3-1 (or the pseudogene TRBV3-2) and TRBJ2-2; D gene uncertain. V was clipped by 1 base and J by 4 bases, with 4 bases between them. Germline lookup yields CDR1 LGHDT and CDR2 YNNKEL (reference sequence). The CDR3 length is 13 residues.

This chain uses TRBV29-1 with TRBJ1-4; tentatively, D is TRBD1 (5 bases). Trimming shortened V by 4 bases and J by 0 bases, and 6 bases separated the two germline ends. Germline assignment: CDR1 SQVTM and CDR2 ANQGSEA. This CDR3 is built from 13 residues. CDR3 protein: CSVGGATNEKLFF. The CDR3 nucleotides are TGCAGCGTTGGGGGGGCAACTAATGAAAAACTGTTTTTT.

This chain joins TRBV11-2 and TRBJ2-5; 11 nucleotides align to TRBD1. The V gene end was trimmed by 5 bases and the J gene end by 4 bases; junction bases not matched to a gene: 9. This CDR3 has 16 residues. The germline gives CDR1 SGHAT, CDR2 FQNNGV. CDR3 bases: TGTGCCAGCAGCGCCTTCGCCGGGACAGGGGGAGAGACCCAGTACTTC. Amino acid sequence: CASSAFAGTGGETQYF.

The chain uses TRBV28 and TRBJ2-7; D assignment may be TRBD1 or TRBD2 (6 bases each). This CDR3 contains 18 residues. Germline V lookup: CDR1 MDHEN, CDR2 SYDVKM. The V end lost 2 bases, the J end lost 0 bases, and 20 bases lay between the germline ends. The CDR3 nucleotides are TGTGCCAGCAGTTTAGGACAGTGGGAACCCGGGGGCTCCTACGAGCAGTACTTC. Translated, it gives CASSLGQWEPGGSYEQYF.

CDR3 loop: CASSSLAGVPDTQYF. The CDR3 bases are TGTGCCAGCAGCTCCTTAGCGGGGGTCCCGGATACGCAGTATTTT. The V call is TRBV7-9, the J call TRBJ2-3, with 9 bases fitting TRBD2. The CDR3 sequence is 15 residues long. With V trimmed by 4 bases and J by 6 bases, 8 bases remained unmatched. Germline V gives CDR1 SEHNR, CDR2 FQNEAQ (reference sequence).

This clone has more than one count but fewer than ten. The chain is built from TRBV11-3 and TRBJ2-1; 8 positions match TRBD2. CDR1 and CDR2 from the germline V gene are SGHNT and YENEEA. The CDR3 is made up of 15 amino acids. The junction had 3 bases not matched to a gene; V was cut back by 5 bases and J by 0 bases. CDR3 loop: CASSQRGSSYNEQFF. The CDR3, as DNA: TGTGCCAGCAGCCAGCGGGGGAGCTCCTACAATGAGCAGTTCTTC.

The V and J genes are TRBV7-8 and TRBJ1-1; D is undetermined. Between the trimmed V and J ends, which lost 4 bases and 0 bases, there was a span of 9 bases. Germline values: CDR1 SGHVS, CDR2 FQNEAQ. The CDR3 covers 14 residues. Here the CDR3 reads CASSSRQLNTEAFF. CDR3 DNA sequence: TGTGCCAGCAGCTCGAGGCAGCTGAACACTGAAGCTTTCTTT.

The J gene is TRBJ1-1, the V gene TRBV29-1, with TRBD1 as a possible D gene (6 bases). The germline V gene has CDR1 SQVTM and CDR2 ANQGSEA. The CDR3 is made up of 12 amino acids. Trimming took off 4 bases at V and 0 bases at J, with 6 bases between the two ends. The CDR3 protein is CSVAGVNTEAFF. The CDR3 region has the DNA TGCAGCGTTGCAGGGGTGAACACTGAAGCTTTCTTT.

CDR3 nucleotides: TGTGCCAGCAGCGGGGAGGGAAGACCTGTCCGCTACAATGAGCAGTTCTTC. Translating it yields CASSGEGRPVRYNEQFF. The rearrangement joins TRBV5-5 to TRBJ2-1, with 7 bases aligning to TRBD2. The CDR3 is 17 residues long. V shed 4 bases, J shed 3 bases, and the junction held 13 bases outside the gene matches. Germline V lookup: CDR1 SGHKS, CDR2 YYEKEE (reference sequence).